This is a list of T cell receptor beta chains from one sample in a study of T-cell memory formation after mild COVID-19. Each CDR3 protein is one row after TCRdb ran MiXCR on the 5' RACE reads. The top ten clones hold 1.4% of a sample with about 45,000 distinct CDR3 sequences, about 7.1% of them seen once. Input material: PBMCs or a T cell subset sorted from them (not recorded which). These receptors originate from a man between 18 and 29 years old who had mild COVID-19 (a few samples of this study predate the infection). Cell type and time point are not known. CDR3s include the opening cysteine and the closing phenylalanine or tryptophan. The D gene is left open where the match is weak. Not every row has a clone size; where given, it reads once, few, many or a size class.

j_call	d_call	clone_size	v_call	cdr3_aa	cdr3_nt
TRBJ2-1	.	many	TRBV7-9	CASRREGDEQFF	TGTGCCAGCCGCAGAGAGGGTGATGAGCAGTTCTTC
TRBJ2-3	TRBD2	.	TRBV6-6	CASSSSGATDTQYF	TGTGCCAGCAGTTCTAGCGGGGCCACAGATACGCAGTATTTT
TRBJ1-5	.	few	TRBV20-1	CSARDPWALGGNQPQHF	TGCAGTGCTAGAGATCCATGGGCTCTAGGAGGCAATCAGCCCCAGCATTTT
TRBJ2-1	TRBD2	medium-sized	TRBV5-1	CASSLGSGERGEQFF	TGCGCCAGCAGCTTGGGAAGCGGGGAGCGGGGTGAGCAGTTCTTC
TRBJ2-5	TRBD2	few	TRBV7-2	CASSSGTSGVETQYF	TGTGCCAGCAGTTCCGGGACTAGCGGGGTTGAGACCCAGTACTTC
TRBJ2-7	TRBD1	many	TRBV5-1	CASSSGGREQYF	TGCGCCAGCAGCTCAGGGGGCCGCGAGCAGTACTTC
TRBJ2-7	.	few	TRBV5-1	CASSLVAGTYYEQYF	TGCGCCAGCAGCTTGGTGGCCGGAACCTACTACGAGCAGTACTTC
TRBJ2-3	.	few	TRBV20-1	CSALNYITQYF	TGCAGTGCCCTTAACTACATAACGCAGTATTTT
TRBJ2-2	.	few	TRBV12-3/TRBV12-4	CASSLYSNTGELFF	TGTGCCAGCAGTTTATACAGCAACACCGGGGAGCTGTTTTTT
TRBJ2-7	.	.	TRBV2	CASTRDTNYEQYF	TGTGCCAGCACGCGGGACACCAACTACGAGCAGTACTTC
TRBJ1-1	.	few	TRBV12-3/TRBV12-4	CASSLGVGGGNTEAFF	TGTGCCAGCAGTTTAGGGGTAGGCGGCGGGAACACTGAAGCTTTCTTT
TRBJ1-2	.	few	TRBV12-3/TRBV12-4	CASSWGWGYTF	TGTGCCAGCAGCTGGGGCTGGGGCTACACCTTC
TRBJ2-3	.	many	TRBV5-5	CASSFDGPDTQYF	TGTGCCAGCAGCTTCGACGGGCCAGATACGCAGTATTTT
TRBJ2-3	TRBD1	many	TRBV20-1	CSANRGLGTDTQYF	TGCAGTGCAAACAGGGGGCTGGGCACAGATACGCAGTATTTT
TRBJ2-5	.	few	TRBV5-1	CASSLALTRGETQYF	TGCGCCAGCAGCTTGGCTCTTACCCGGGGAGAGACCCAGTACTTC
TRBJ2-5	.	few	TRBV4-1	CASSQTRGETQYF	TGCGCCAGCAGCCAAACCCGGGGAGAGACCCAGTACTTC
TRBJ2-5	.	.	TRBV12-3/TRBV12-4	CASSLWSPSQTQYF	TGTGCCAGCAGTTTATGGTCCCCCAGCCAGACCCAGTACTTC
TRBJ2-3	TRBD2	many	TRBV12-3/TRBV12-4	CASSSGLAGGTQYF	TGTGCCAGCAGTTCCGGACTAGCGGGGGGTACGCAGTATTTT
TRBJ1-1	.	few	TRBV5-1	CASSTGGRWTEAFF	TGCGCCAGCAGCACGGGGGGGCGGTGGACTGAAGCTTTCTTT
TRBJ1-1	TRBD1	few	TRBV5-1	CASSLMTGGPTEAFF	TGCGCCAGCAGCTTGATGACAGGGGGCCCCACTGAAGCTTTCTTT
TRBJ1-5	.	few	TRBV29-1	CSVAFGGGNQPQHF	TGCAGCGTTGCGTTCGGAGGGGGGAATCAGCCCCAGCATTTT
TRBJ1-5	TRBD1	few	TRBV7-2	CASSPDRERSQPQHF	TGTGCCAGCAGCCCGGACAGGGAGCGGAGTCAGCCCCAGCATTTT
TRBJ1-1	TRBD1	few	TRBV20-1	CSARDRDRAHSFEAFF	TGCAGTGCTAGAGATCGGGACAGGGCACATTCATTTGAAGCTTTCTTT
TRBJ2-1	.	medium-sized	TRBV12-3/TRBV12-4	CASSSPGVSSYNEQFF	TGTGCCAGCAGTTCTCCGGGGGTGAGCTCCTACAATGAGCAGTTCTTC
TRBJ2-3	.	medium-sized	TRBV5-1	CASSLGQSTDTQYF	TGTGCCAGCAGCTTAGGACAGAGCACAGATACGCAGTATTTT
TRBJ2-3	TRBD2	few	TRBV7-8	CASSLIVAGGTITDTQYF	TGTGCCAGCAGCTTGATAGTAGCGGGGGGTACTATCACAGATACGCAGTATTTT
TRBJ1-6	.	few	TRBV30	CAWPNKALHF	TGTGCCTGGCCCAACAAGGCCCTCCACTTT
TRBJ1-4	.	.	TRBV20-1	CSARDESSNEKLFF	TGCAGTGCTAGAGATGAGAGTTCTAATGAAAAACTGTTTTTT
TRBJ1-6	.	few	TRBV9	CASSLERESPLHF	TGTGCCAGCAGCCTAGAGAGGGAGTCACCCCTCCACTTT
TRBJ2-1	TRBD1	few	TRBV7-2	CASSLVGGTGGYNEQFF	TGTGCCAGCAGCTTAGTGGGTGGGACAGGGGGCTACAATGAGCAGTTCTTC
TRBJ2-1	TRBD1	.	TRBV9	CASSVAGQSSEQFF	TGTGCCAGCAGCGTAGCGGGACAGTCCTCGGAGCAGTTCTTC
TRBJ1-6	.	.	TRBV6-5	CASSYVGGGPNSPLHF	TGTGCCAGCAGTTATGTGGGGGGCGGCCCGAATTCACCCCTCCACTTT
TRBJ1-1	TRBD1	many	TRBV7-9	CASPTWGQGYTEAFF	TGTGCCAGCCCAACCTGGGGACAGGGGTATACTGAAGCTTTCTTT
TRBJ2-4	TRBD2	medium-sized	TRBV3-1	CASSRDGLAGRGNIQYF	TGTGCCAGCAGCCGAGATGGACTAGCGGGGAGGGGAAACATTCAGTACTTC
TRBJ1-2	.	many	TRBV11-2	CASSTPVVAGDYGYTF	TGTGCCAGCAGCACCCCGGTAGTGGCAGGGGACTATGGCTACACCTTC
TRBJ2-5	.	few	TRBV7-2	CASSFRGQETQYF	TGTGCCAGCAGCTTCCGGGGGCAAGAGACCCAGTACTTC
TRBJ1-5	.	.	TRBV7-2	CASSPHKNQPQHF	TGTGCCAGCAGCCCACACAAGAATCAGCCCCAGCATTTT
TRBJ2-7	TRBD2	few	TRBV11-1	CASSFSGRRYEQYF	TGTGCCAGCAGCTTTAGCGGGAGAAGGTACGAGCAGTACTTC
TRBJ2-3	.	medium-sized	TRBV7-2	CASSLGFTDTQYF	TGTGCCAGCAGCTTGGGCTTCACAGATACGCAGTATTTT
TRBJ1-5	.	many	TRBV7-2	CASSLIDQPQHF	TGTGCCAGCAGCTTAATCGATCAGCCCCAGCATTTT
TRBJ2-4	.	few	TRBV5-6	CASSLVVGANIQYF	TGTGCCAGCAGCTTGGTAGTAGGTGCCAACATTCAGTACTTC
TRBJ2-5	.	.	TRBV7-2	CASSLGVETQYF	TGTGCCAGCAGCTTGGGCGTTGAGACCCAGTACTTC
TRBJ2-7	TRBD2	many	TRBV7-2	CASSFGRGYHEQYF	TGTGCCAGCAGCTTCGGGCGGGGGTACCACGAGCAGTACTTC
TRBJ2-4	.	many	TRBV7-3	CASSLMGSQDIQYF	TGTGCCAGCAGCTTAATGGGCAGTCAGGACATTCAGTACTTC
TRBJ1-3	.	once	TRBV19	CASSSDSEGNTIYF	TGTGCCAGTAGTTCGGACAGTGAAGGAAACACCATATATTTT
TRBJ2-1	TRBD2	.	TRBV9	CASSVTGTSPTNEQFF	TGTGCCAGCAGCGTAACCGGGACTAGCCCCACAAATGAGCAGTTCTTC
TRBJ2-7	.	few	TRBV20-1	CSAARSPDSYEQYF	TGCAGTGCCGCCCGGTCCCCCGACTCCTACGAGCAGTACTTC
TRBJ2-7	TRBD2	few	TRBV30	CALRASGAYEQYF	TGTGCCCTCCGGGCTAGCGGGGCCTACGAGCAGTACTTC
TRBJ1-4	.	.	TRBV7-8	CASSLEGEKLFF	TGTGCCAGCAGCTTAGAGGGGGAAAAACTGTTTTTT
TRBJ2-1	.	few	TRBV14	CASSSGAFRNEQFF	TGTGCCAGCAGCTCCGGGGCGTTTCGGAATGAGCAGTTCTTC
TRBJ2-3	TRBD2	few	TRBV4-3	CASSSRPPGGGPDTQYF	TGCGCCAGCAGCTCGCGCCCTCCGGGAGGTGGACCCGATACGCAGTATTTT
TRBJ1-5	.	few	TRBV2	CASSRQSYNQPQHF	TGTGCCAGCAGTCGACAGTCTTACAATCAGCCCCAGCATTTT
TRBJ2-3	TRBD2	many	TRBV7-3	CASSKGPSGGADTQYF	TGTGCCAGCTCCAAAGGGCCCAGCGGGGGGGCAGATACGCAGTATTTT
TRBJ1-5	.	.	TRBV7-8	CASSLGSHQNQPQHF	TGTGCCAGCAGCTTAGGGTCCCACCAGAATCAGCCCCAGCATTTT
TRBJ1-5	TRBD1	.	TRBV5-5	CASSPLTGASNQPQHF	TGTGCCAGCAGCCCGTTGACAGGGGCTAGCAATCAGCCCCAGCATTTT